The present TCR beta chain was sequenced within a study of T cell responses to AZD1222 COVID-19 vaccine. Using immunoSEQ multiplex PCR, the repertoire was profiled, and TCRdb retains in-frame clones only, with some absent. The sample has under 140,000 clones, 85% to 95% seen once. Study outcomes and limitations: Along spike, vaccine-associated CD4 TCRs were found throughout, with dominance at 160-218 and 743-854. It was only after the peak T cell response that any repertoires were sampled. Close to half of all spike-specific TCRs reportedly target regions of the variants that are unmutated.

CDR3 length: 14 amino acids. V shed 6 bases and J shed 0 bases, with 11 bases lying between them. Germline-derived CDR1 and CDR2 are SNHLY and FYNNEI. Comment on this clone: Its antigen is undetermined.

The sequence derives from an adult who received the AZD1222 COVID-19 vaccine. The V and J genes are TRBV2 and TRBJ1-1, with unresolved D. The specimen was peripheral blood, collected 28 days after the second AZD1222 dose. This CDR3 is CASRPGRLNTEAFF. In nucleotides, the CDR3 is TGTGCCAGCAGGCCCGGGAGACTGAACACTGAAGCTTTCTTT.